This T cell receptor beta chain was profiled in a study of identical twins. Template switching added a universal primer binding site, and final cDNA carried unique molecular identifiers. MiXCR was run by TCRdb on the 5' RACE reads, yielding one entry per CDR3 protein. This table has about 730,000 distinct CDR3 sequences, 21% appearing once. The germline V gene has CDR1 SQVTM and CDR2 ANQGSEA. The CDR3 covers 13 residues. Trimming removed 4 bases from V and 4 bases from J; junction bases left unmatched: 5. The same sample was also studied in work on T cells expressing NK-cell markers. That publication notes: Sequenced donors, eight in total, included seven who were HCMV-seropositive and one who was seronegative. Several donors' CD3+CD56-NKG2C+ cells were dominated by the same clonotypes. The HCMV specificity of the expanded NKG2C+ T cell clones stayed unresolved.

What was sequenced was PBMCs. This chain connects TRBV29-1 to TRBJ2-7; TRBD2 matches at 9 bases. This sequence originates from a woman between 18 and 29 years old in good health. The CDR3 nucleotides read TGCAGCGTTGGGGAGCGGGGGGCGTACGAGCAGTACTTC. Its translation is CSVGERGAYEQYF.